This TCR beta chain was obtained from a study of blood T cell repertoires in COVID-19. Authors' data handling: Reference gene primer amplification gave nucleated cell count estimates. The assay was immunoSEQ multiplex PCR, and TCRdb's table has in-frame clones only and misses some. For V, J and clone size, that table is used; D and trimming come from the DNA. The sample lists over 300,000 clones; 70% to 90% were seen once. Participant ages covered about 18 to 89 years across 24 US areas. Recovery meant two consecutive negative NP/OP PCR tests, professional clearance, or resolved symptoms. Sequences were obtained from PBMCs or T cells enriched from blood (not recorded which). The sequence was obtained from a man in his thirties or forties who had recovered from COVID-19.

The CDR3: CASSLQGGREQYF. In DNA form, the CDR3 reads TGTGCCAGCAGCTTACAGGGAGGCCGCGAGCAGTACTTC. The chain links TRBV7-8 to TRBJ2-7; D is perhaps TRBD2 (6 bases). V lost 2 bases and J 6 bases, leaving 11 bases between the germline ends. Germline V CDR1 and CDR2: SGHVS, FQNEAQ. The CDR3 consists of 13 residues.